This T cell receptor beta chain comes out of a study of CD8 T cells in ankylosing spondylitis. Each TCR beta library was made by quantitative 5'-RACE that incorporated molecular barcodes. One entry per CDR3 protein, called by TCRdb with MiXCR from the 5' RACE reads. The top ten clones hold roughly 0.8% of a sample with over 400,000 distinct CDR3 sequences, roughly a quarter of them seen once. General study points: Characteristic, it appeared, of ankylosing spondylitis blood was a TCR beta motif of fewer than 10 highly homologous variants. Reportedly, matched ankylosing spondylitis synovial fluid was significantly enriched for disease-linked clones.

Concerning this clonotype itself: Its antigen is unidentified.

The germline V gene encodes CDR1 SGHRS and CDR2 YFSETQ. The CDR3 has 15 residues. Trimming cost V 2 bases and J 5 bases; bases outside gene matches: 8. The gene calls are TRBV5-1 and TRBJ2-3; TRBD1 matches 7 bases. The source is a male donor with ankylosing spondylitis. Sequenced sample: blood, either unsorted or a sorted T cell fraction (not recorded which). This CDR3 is CASSLGDSYLDTQYF. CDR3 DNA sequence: TGCGCCAGCAGCTTAGGGGACAGCTACTTAGATACGCAGTATTTT.